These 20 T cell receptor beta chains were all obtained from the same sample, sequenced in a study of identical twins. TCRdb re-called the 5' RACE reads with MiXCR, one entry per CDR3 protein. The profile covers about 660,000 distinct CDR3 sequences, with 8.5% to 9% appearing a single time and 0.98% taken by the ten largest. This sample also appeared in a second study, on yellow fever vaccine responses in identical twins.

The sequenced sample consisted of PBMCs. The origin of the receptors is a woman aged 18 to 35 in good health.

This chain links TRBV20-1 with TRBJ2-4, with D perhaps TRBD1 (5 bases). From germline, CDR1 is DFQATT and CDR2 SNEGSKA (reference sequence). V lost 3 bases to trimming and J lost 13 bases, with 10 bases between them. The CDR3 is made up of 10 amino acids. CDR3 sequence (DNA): TGCAGTGCTAGTTCGACAGACCAGTACTTC. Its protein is CSASSTDQYF.

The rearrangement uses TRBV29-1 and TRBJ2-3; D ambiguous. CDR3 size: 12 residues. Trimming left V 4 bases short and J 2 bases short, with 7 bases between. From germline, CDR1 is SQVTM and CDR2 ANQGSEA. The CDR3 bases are TGCAGCGTTGGTTCCTTCACAGATACGCAGTATTTT. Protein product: CSVGSFTDTQYF.

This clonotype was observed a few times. CDR3 sequence (DNA): TGTGCCAGCAGCTCTTTCGGAGATGGCTACACCTTC. As protein: CASSSFGDGYTF. The chain uses TRBV5-5 and TRBJ1-2; D unresolved. V was clipped by 3 bases and J by 6 bases, with 9 bases between them. This CDR3 comprises 12 residues. From germline, CDR1 is SGHKS and CDR2 YYEKEE (reference sequence).

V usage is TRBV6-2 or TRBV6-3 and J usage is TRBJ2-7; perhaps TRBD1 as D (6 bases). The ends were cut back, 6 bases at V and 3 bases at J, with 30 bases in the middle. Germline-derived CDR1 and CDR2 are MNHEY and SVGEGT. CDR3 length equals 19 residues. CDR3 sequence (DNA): TGTGCCAGCAGACCCCTAATGGTGGGAAGAGGCAGGGGTGGCTACGAGCAGTACTTC. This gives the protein CASRPLMVGRGRGGYEQYF.

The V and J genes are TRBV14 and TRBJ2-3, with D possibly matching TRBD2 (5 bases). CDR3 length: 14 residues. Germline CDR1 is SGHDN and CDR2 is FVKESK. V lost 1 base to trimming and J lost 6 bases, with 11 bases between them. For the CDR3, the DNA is TGTGCCAGCAGCCAAGCGGGGTCGAGGGATACGCAGTATTTT. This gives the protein CASSQAGSRDTQYF.

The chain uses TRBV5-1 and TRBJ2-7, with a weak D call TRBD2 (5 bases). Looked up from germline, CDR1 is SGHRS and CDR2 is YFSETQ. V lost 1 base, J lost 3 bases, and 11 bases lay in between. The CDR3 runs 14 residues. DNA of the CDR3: TGCGCCAGCAGCTTGTTAGAGGGTAGCTACGAGCAGTACTTC. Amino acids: CASSLLEGSYEQYF.

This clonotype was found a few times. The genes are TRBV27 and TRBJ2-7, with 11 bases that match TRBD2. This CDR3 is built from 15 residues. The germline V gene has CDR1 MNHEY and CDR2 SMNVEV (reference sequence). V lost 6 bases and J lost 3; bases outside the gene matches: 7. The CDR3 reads CASRSLAGANYEQYF. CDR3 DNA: TGTGCCAGCAGGTCACTAGCGGGGGCTAACTACGAGCAGTACTTC.

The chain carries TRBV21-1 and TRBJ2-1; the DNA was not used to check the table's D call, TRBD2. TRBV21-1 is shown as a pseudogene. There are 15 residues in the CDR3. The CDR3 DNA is TGTGCCAGCAGTGTTCTCTCGGGGGGGCCATATGAGCAGTTCTTC. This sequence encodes CASSVLSGGPYEQFF.

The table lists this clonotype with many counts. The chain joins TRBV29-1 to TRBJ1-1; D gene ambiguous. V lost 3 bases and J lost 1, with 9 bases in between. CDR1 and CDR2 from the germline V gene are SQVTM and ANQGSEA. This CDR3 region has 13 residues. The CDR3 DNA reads TGCAGCGTTGACCGGGGAAGGAACACTGAAGCTTTCTTT. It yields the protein CSVDRGRNTEAFF.

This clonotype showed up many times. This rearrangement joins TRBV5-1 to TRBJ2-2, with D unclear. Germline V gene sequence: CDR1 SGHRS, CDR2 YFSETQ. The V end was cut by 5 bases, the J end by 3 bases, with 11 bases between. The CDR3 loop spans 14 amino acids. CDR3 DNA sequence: TGCGCCAGCAGGAGGTTTCAGGACACCGGGGAGCTGTTTTTT. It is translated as CASRRFQDTGELFF.

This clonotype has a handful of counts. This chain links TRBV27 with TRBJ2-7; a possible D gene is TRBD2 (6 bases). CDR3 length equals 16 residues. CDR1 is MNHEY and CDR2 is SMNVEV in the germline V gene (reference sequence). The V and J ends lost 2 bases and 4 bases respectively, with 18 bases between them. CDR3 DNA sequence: TGTGCCAGCAGTTTACTTGGGACCCGGAGGGAGTACGAGCAGTACTTC. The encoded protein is CASSLLGTRREYEQYF.

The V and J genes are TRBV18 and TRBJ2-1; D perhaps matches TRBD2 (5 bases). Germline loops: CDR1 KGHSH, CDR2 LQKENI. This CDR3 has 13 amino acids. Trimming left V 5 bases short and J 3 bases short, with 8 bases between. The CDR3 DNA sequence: TGTGCCAGCTCATACGGACTCTACAATGAGCAGTTCTTC. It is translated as CASSYGLYNEQFF.

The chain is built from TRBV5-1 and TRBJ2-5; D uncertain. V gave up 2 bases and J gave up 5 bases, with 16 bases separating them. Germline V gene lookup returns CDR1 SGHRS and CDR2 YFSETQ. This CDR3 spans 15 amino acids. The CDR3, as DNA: TGCGCCAGCAGCTTCGGGCCGCCGCTTTCCGAGACCCAGTACTTC. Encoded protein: CASSFGPPLSETQYF.

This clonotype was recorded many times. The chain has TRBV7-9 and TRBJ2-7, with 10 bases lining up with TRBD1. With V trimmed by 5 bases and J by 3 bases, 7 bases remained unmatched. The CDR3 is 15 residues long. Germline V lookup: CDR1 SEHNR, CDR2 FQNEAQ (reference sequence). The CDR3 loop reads CASSLGQGLIYEQYF. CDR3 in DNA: TGTGCCAGCAGCCTGGGACAGGGGCTAATCTACGAGCAGTACTTC.

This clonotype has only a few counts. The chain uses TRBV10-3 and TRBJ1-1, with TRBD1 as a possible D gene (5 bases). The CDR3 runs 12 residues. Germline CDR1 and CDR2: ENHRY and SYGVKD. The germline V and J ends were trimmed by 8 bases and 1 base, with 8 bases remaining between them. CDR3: CAIGQGNTEAFF. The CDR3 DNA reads TGTGCCATCGGGCAGGGGAACACTGAAGCTTTCTTT.

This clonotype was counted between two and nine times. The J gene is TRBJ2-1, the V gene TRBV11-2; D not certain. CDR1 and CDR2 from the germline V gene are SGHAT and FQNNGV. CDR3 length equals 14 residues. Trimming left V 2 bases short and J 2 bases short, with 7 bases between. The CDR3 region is CASSLLWAYNEQFF. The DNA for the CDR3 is TGTGCCAGCAGCTTACTCTGGGCCTACAATGAGCAGTTCTTC. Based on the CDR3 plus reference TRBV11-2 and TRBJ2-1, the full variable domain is EAGVAQSPRYKIIEKRQSVAFWCNPISGHATLYWYQQILGQGPKLLIQFQNNGVVDDSQLPKDRFSAERLKGVDSTLKIQPAKLEDSAVYLCASSLLWAYNEQFFGPGTRLTVL.

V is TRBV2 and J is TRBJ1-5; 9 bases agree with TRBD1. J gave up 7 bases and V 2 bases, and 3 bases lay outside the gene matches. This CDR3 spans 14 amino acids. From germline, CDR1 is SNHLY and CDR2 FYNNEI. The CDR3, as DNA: TGTGCCAGCAGTGAACTACAGGGGGCCCAGCCCCAGCATTTT. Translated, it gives CASSELQGAQPQHF.

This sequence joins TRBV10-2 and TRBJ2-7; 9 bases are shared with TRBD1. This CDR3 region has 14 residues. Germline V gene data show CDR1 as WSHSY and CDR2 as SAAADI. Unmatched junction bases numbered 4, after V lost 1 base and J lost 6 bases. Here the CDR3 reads CASSEWAGQGEQYF. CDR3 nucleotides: TGCGCCAGCAGTGAGTGGGCGGGACAGGGCGAGCAGTACTTC.

The CDR3 coding sequence is TGTGCCAGCAGCCAAGATCTGGGCAGGGGGCGAGCGGCCGTCGGTGAGCAGTTCTTC. It is translated as CASSQDLGRGRAAVGEQFF. The chain employs TRBV4-2 and TRBJ2-1; 8 positions agree with TRBD1. Germline V gene lookup returns CDR1 LGHNA and CDR2 YNFKEQ. The CDR3 has 19 residues. Trimming took 0 bases from V and 9 from J; bases not matched to a gene: 19.

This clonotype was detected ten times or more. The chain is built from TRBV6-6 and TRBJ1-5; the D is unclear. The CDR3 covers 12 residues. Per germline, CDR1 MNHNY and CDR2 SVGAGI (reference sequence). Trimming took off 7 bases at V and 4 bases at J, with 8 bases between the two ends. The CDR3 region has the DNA TGTGCCAGCAATGTAGCGAATCAGCCCCAGCATTTT. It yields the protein CASNVANQPQHF.